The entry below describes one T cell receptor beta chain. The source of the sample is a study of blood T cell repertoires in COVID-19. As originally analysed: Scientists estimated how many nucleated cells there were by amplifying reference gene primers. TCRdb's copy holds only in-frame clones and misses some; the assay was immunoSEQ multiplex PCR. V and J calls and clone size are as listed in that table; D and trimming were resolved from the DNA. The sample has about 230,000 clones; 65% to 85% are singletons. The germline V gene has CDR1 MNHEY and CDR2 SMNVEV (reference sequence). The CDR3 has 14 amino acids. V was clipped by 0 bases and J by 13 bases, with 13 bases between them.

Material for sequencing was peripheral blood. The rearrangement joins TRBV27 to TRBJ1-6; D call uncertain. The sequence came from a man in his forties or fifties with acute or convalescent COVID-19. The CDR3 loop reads CASSLSSVQTPLHF. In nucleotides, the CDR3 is TGTGCCAGCAGTTTATCTTCGGTCCAAACTCCCCTCCACTTT.